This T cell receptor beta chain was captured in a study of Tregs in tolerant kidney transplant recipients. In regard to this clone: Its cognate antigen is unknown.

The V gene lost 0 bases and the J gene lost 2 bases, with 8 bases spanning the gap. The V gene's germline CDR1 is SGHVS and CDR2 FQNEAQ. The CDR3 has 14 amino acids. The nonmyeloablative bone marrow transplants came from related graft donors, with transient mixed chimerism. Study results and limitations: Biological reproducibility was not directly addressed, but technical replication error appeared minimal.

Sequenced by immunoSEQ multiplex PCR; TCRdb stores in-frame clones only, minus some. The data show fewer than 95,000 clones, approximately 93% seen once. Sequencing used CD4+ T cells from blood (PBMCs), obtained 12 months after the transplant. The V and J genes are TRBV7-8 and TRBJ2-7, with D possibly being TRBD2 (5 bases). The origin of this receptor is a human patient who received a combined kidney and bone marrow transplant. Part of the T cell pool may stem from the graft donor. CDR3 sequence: CASSLAGRTYEQYF. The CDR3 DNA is TGTGCCAGCAGCTTAGCGGGGAGAACCTACGAGCAGTACTTC.